This T cell receptor beta chain was observed in a study of breast tumors, draining lymph nodes, adjacent tissues. Study-wide findings and caveats: Findings are consistent with lymph node origin and intratumoral expansion of most tumor T cells. Tumor T cell lymph node origin was a supported hypothesis, not proven. Compared with lymph nodes, tumors were less diverse; compared with nontumor tissue, more.

Losses at the gene ends were 6 bases for V and 1 base for J; bases not matched to a gene: 6. CDR1 LNHDA and CDR2 SQIVND come from the germline V gene (reference sequence). The CDR3 is made up of 14 amino acids. Samples came from axillary lymph nodes draining the breast cancer. TCRdb re-called the multiplex PCR reads with MiXCR, one entry per CDR3 protein. The sample holds 100,000 or so distinct CDR3 sequences, 21% seen once. There are many counts of this clonotype. As yet, its antigen is unknown. The sequenced sample consisted of axillary lymph node tissue. This sequence originates from a female donor with breast cancer. Some clones in this sample may be carry-over from other donors' samples. The chain combines TRBV19 with TRBJ2-7; 7 nucleotides align to TRBD1. Here the CDR3 reads CASRNRGGSYEQYF. CDR3 sequence (DNA): TGTGCCAGTAGGAACAGGGGTGGGTCCTACGAGCAGTACTTC.